This entry lists 20 T cell receptor beta chains sequenced from one sample in a study of graft-versus-host responses after intestinal transplantation. Plating of about 200,000 CFSE-labeled responder cells was done together with about 200,000 irradiated, violet-dye-labeled stimulator cells. This table comes from immunoSEQ multiplex PCR, and its TCRdb copy is limited to in-frame clones, with some not included. The data show about 22,000 clones, with 40% to 50% seen just once and more than 1.5% held by the top ten. Sequencing was performed on alloreactive CD8+ T cells from a mixed lymphocyte reaction culture, taken before intestinal transplant. Stated subset: CFSE-low proliferating T cells sorted from roughly six-day pre-transplant mixed lymphocyte reaction (GvH or HvG direction). These receptors all come from a human patient who received an intestinal transplant.

By share, this clone counts as medium-sized. This chain links TRBV7-9 with TRBJ2-7; D might be TRBD1 or TRBD2, each matching 5 bases. V was trimmed by 5 bases and J by 3 bases, leaving 17 bases between them. The germline gives CDR1 SEHNR, CDR2 FQNEAQ (reference sequence). The CDR3 is 15 amino acids. The CDR3 is CASSLYLGENYEQYF. As DNA, the CDR3 is TGTGCCAGCAGCCTGTACTTGGGGGAGAACTACGAGCAGTACTTC.

This chain joins TRBV2 and TRBJ2-7; D tentatively fits TRBD1 or TRBD2 (5 bases each). V was trimmed by 6 bases and J by 5 bases, leaving 17 bases between them. Germline values: CDR1 SNHLY, CDR2 FYNNEI. This CDR3 comprises 14 residues. CDR3 residues: CASRGVWIYDEQYF. For the CDR3, the DNA is TGTGCCAGCAGGGGGGTGTGGATTTACGACGAGCAGTACTTC.

In its sample, this clone was seen a few times. The V gene is TRBV5-4, the J gene TRBJ1-2; 10 bases agree with TRBD1. The CDR3 has 13 amino acids. The ends lost 1 base at V and 8 bases at J; junction bases unmatched: 2. Germline CDR1 and CDR2: SGHNT and YYREEE (reference sequence). The CDR3 is CASSLLTGGGYTF. CDR3 sequence (DNA): TGTGCCAGCAGCTTGTTGACAGGGGGCGGCTACACCTTC.

The chain joins TRBV5-8 to TRBJ2-4, with D unclear. Germline-derived CDR1 and CDR2 are SGHTS and YDEGEE. The V gene lost 4 bases and the J gene lost 0 bases, with 11 bases spanning the gap. There are 15 residues in the CDR3. In nucleotides, the CDR3 is TGTGCCAGCAGCCCCTGGGGTCTAGCCAAAAACATTCAGTACTTC. Its protein is CASSPWGLAKNIQYF.

This clone appeared a few times. The chain combines TRBV7-9 with TRBJ2-7; D remains unclear. Deletions cut 5 bases from V and 3 bases from J, with 5 bases between. Per the germline V gene, CDR1 is SEHNR and CDR2 is FQNEAQ (reference sequence). The CDR3 covers 11 residues. The CDR3 is CASSQFYEQYF. In nucleotides, the CDR3 is TGTGCCAGCAGCCAGTTCTACGAGCAGTACTTC.

This clone was picked up a small number of times. V and J are TRBV7-2 and TRBJ2-7; D not certain. CDR1 and CDR2 from the germline V gene are SGHTA and FQGNSA. CDR3 length: 12 residues. Trimming took off 0 bases at V and 4 bases at J, with 4 bases between the two ends. This CDR3 reads CASSLALYEQYF. CDR3 sequence (DNA): TGTGCCAGCAGCTTAGCCCTATACGAGCAGTACTTC.

J is TRBJ2-1 and V is TRBV7-2, with D possibly TRBD2 on 7 matching bases. V lost 2 bases and J lost 4, with 12 bases in between. The V gene's germline CDR1 is SGHTA and CDR2 FQGNSA. This CDR3 region has 15 residues. The CDR3 DNA reads TGTGCCAGCAGCTTAATGGCGGGGGCATACAATGAGCAGTTCTTC. Translation gives CASSLMAGAYNEQFF.

This clone occurred once. The chain links TRBV18 to TRBJ1-1, with unresolved D. Between the trimmed V and J ends, which lost 6 bases and 1 base, there was a span of 12 bases. This CDR3 region has 14 residues. Germline CDR1 KGHSH, CDR2 LQKENI. The CDR3: CASSPGQRNTEAFF. The CDR3 bases are TGTGCCAGCTCCCCTGGGCAGAGGAACACTGAAGCTTTCTTT.

The chain joins TRBV2 to TRBJ2-7; TRBD1 matches at 7 bases. V was clipped by 7 bases and J by 9 bases; unmatched bases: 12. Germline CDR1 reads SNHLY; CDR2 reads FYNNEI. This CDR3 comprises 13 residues. CDR3: CASKTGLPSAQYF. The CDR3 nucleotides are TGTGCCAGCAAGACAGGGCTCCCCTCGGCGCAGTACTTC.

This clone occurred a few times. The rearrangement joins TRBV10-3 to TRBJ2-7; 7 positions match TRBD1. This CDR3 contains 15 residues. V was clipped by 0 bases and J by 10 bases; unmatched bases: 12. Per the germline V gene, CDR1 is ENHRY and CDR2 is SYGVKD. DNA of the CDR3: TGTGCCATCAGTGAGTCGACCTCGGACAGGTATCGTCAGTACTTC. This sequence encodes CAISESTSDRYRQYF.

This rearrangement joins TRBV9 to TRBJ1-3; a possible D gene is TRBD1 (5 bases). The germline V and J ends were trimmed by 4 bases and 0 bases, with 14 bases remaining between them. The CDR3 extends over 16 amino acids. Germline assignment: CDR1 SGDLS and CDR2 YYNGEE. CDR3 nucleotides: TGTGCCAGCAGCATTACGGGACTCATCTCTGGAAACACCATATATTTT. Protein: CASSITGLISGNTIYF.

Notes on this clone: A much more abundant neighbour one base away suggests this may be a read error. The V call is TRBV4-1, the J call TRBJ2-2; 10 nucleotides agree with TRBD1. This CDR3 region has 16 residues. With 0 bases clipped from V and 6 bases from J, the junction kept 4 bases outside the gene matches. CDR1 MGHRA and CDR2 YSYEKL come from the germline V gene. The DNA for the CDR3 is TGCGCCAGCAGCCAAGATGCGACAGGGGGCCCCGGGGAGCTGTTTTTT. As protein: CASSQDATGGPGELFF.

This rearrangement joins TRBV6-5 to TRBJ2-7, with D perhaps given as TRBD1 or TRBD2 (6 bases each). Per the germline V gene, CDR1 is MNHEY and CDR2 is SVGAGI. V lost 4 bases, J lost 5 bases, and 21 bases lay in between. CDR3 size: 16 residues. The DNA of the CDR3 is TGTGCCAGCAGTTCCCTAGTTCTCCCGGGGGCAAACGAGCAGTACTTC. Translating gives CASSSLVLPGANEQYF.

The chain recombines TRBV6-1 with TRBJ2-2; 7 nucleotides align to TRBD1. V lost 5 bases, J lost 5 bases, and 8 bases stayed unmatched. The CDR3 runs 15 residues. The germline gives CDR1 MNHNS, CDR2 SASEGT. The DNA for the CDR3 is TGTGCCAGCAGTTTGGGACAGCTACGAACCGGGGAGCTGTTTTTT. Translated, it gives CASSLGQLRTGELFF.

The J gene is TRBJ2-1, the V gene TRBV5-1; D gene uncertain. V shed 0 bases and J shed 3 bases, with 4 bases lying between them. This CDR3 region has 13 residues. Per germline, CDR1 SGHRS and CDR2 YFSETQ. The CDR3 is CASSLGGYNEQFF. The CDR3, as DNA: TGCGCCAGCAGCTTGGGGGGCTACAATGAGCAGTTCTTC.

The chain is built from TRBV6-5 and TRBJ1-1; D is uncertain. Between the trimmed V and J ends, which lost 5 bases and 11 bases, there was a span of 9 bases. Germline V CDR1 and CDR2: MNHEY, SVGAGI. The CDR3 runs 10 residues. CDR3 protein: CASSVLGAFF. CDR3 in DNA: TGTGCCAGCAGTGTTCTCGGCGCTTTCTTT.

The V gene is TRBV6-1, the J gene TRBJ2-5; 10 nucleotides line up with TRBD2. The V and J ends lost 1 base and 1 base, in that order; junction bases with no gene match: 15. Germline CDR1 MNHNS, CDR2 SASEGT. The CDR3 has 20 amino acids. CDR3 DNA: TGTGCCAGCAGTGAAGAAGCCCAAGGACTAGCGGTGATACTCCAAGAGACCCAGTACTTC. Amino acids: CASSEEAQGLAVILQETQYF.

The V and J genes are TRBV20-1 and TRBJ1-1, with D unresolved. The V gene's germline CDR1 is DFQATT and CDR2 SNEGSKA (reference sequence). With 3 bases removed from V and 10 bases from J, the gap between germline ends came to 9 bases. The CDR3 is 10 amino acids. This chain's CDR3 is CSASPEGAFF. The CDR3 DNA is TGCAGTGCTAGCCCGGAGGGAGCTTTCTTT.

This clone is categorized as medium-sized (0.01 to 0.1%). The rearrangement uses TRBV5-1 and TRBJ2-7; 11 nucleotides align to TRBD2. Germline assignment: CDR1 SGHRS and CDR2 YFSETQ. V shed 5 bases, J shed 0 bases, and the junction held 4 bases outside the gene matches. The CDR3 is 15 residues long. The CDR3 coding sequence is TGCGCCAGCAGTCAACTAGCGGGAGTCTCCTACGAGCAGTACTTC. Translating it yields CASSQLAGVSYEQYF.

This clone appeared a few times. The chain employs TRBV18 and TRBJ1-5; D not certain. The CDR3 sequence is 15 residues long. With 3 bases removed from V and 7 bases from J, the gap between germline ends came to 16 bases. The germline V gene has CDR1 KGHSH and CDR2 LQKENI. The CDR3 nucleotides read TGTGCCAGCTCACCTCGGTCGGTGCTGGGGCAGCCCCAGCATTTT. This sequence encodes CASSPRSVLGQPQHF.